These T cell receptor beta chains were read from a single sample in a study of OX40 agonist ivuxolimab in advanced cancers. The method was immunoSEQ multiplex PCR; TCRdb's version includes in-frame clones alone and lacks a portion of them. The data show about 40,000 clones, about 85% seen once. Sequencing was performed on CD4+ or CD8+ T cells sorted from blood, taken in a trial of the OX40 agonist ivuxolimab. The receptors derive from an adult with an advanced solid tumor such as melanoma, head and neck, liver or kidney cancer. CDR3s include the opening cysteine and the closing phenylalanine or tryptophan. The D gene is left open where the match is weak. Only some rows state a clone size, as once, few, many or a class for expanded clones.

DNA | CDR3 | size | V | D | J
TGTGCCAGCAGCCAAGCCGGCCAGGATGGCTACACCTTC | CASSQAGQDGYTF | . | TRBV4-2 | . | TRBJ1-2
TGCGCCAGCAGCCAAGATTTGGACACTTTCTTT | CASSQDLDTFF | . | TRBV4-1 | . | TRBJ1-1
TGTGCCACCAGCAGAGTCTTCGGACCCGGAGGTCAGCCCCAGCATTTT | CATSRVFGPGGQPQHF | . | TRBV15 | . | TRBJ1-5
TGTGCCAGCAGTCCTCAGGGATTTAATCAGCCCCAGCATTTT | CASSPQGFNQPQHF | once | TRBV7-2 | . | TRBJ1-5
TGTGCCATCTCGGGACCGGCATCCAATGAGCAGTTCTTC | CAISGPASNEQFF | . | TRBV10-3 | . | TRBJ2-1
TGTGCCAGCAGCTTAGGGTTGGCGGGAGGGGGCCATCCCAAAGAGACCCAGTACTTC | CASSLGLAGGGHPKETQYF | . | TRBV7-2 | TRBD2 | TRBJ2-5
TGCGCCAGTACACAGGGGAGGATCACTGAAGCTTTCTTT | CASTQGRITEAFF | . | TRBV5-1 | TRBD1 | TRBJ1-1
TGTGCCAGTAGTATGGGGGACAGGTCCTACAATGAGCAGTTCTTC | CASSMGDRSYNEQFF | . | TRBV19 | TRBD1 | TRBJ2-1
TGCAGCGTTGAATGGGACAGTGAAGCTTTCTTT | CSVEWDSEAFF | . | TRBV29-1 | TRBD1 | TRBJ1-1
TGTGCCAGTAGTCCCCTCCGGGACAGGGACACTGAAGCTTTCTTT | CASSPLRDRDTEAFF | few | TRBV19 | TRBD1 | TRBJ1-1
TGTGCCAGCAGTTACAACCCCGGGGCTGAAGCTTTCTTT | CASSYNPGAEAFF | . | TRBV6-5 | . | TRBJ1-1
TGCGCCAGCAGCCAAGAGTCACCTAGCAATCAGCCCCAGCATTTT | CASSQESPSNQPQHF | . | TRBV4-1 | . | TRBJ1-5
TGTGCCAGTAGTCAGGCTAGCGGTGTAGCCAAAAACATTCAGTACTTC | CASSQASGVAKNIQYF | . | TRBV19 | TRBD2 | TRBJ2-4
TGTGCCAGCAGCGTAGGTCCAGAGGGCTACACCTTC | CASSVGPEGYTF | . | TRBV9 | . | TRBJ1-2
TGTGCCAGCAGCTTTAATCTGGGGGCGGGGGAGACCCAGTACTTC | CASSFNLGAGETQYF | once | TRBV7-8 | . | TRBJ2-5
TGTGCCAGCAGTGAAAACGGACAGGGGAGGGAGTACTTC | CASSENGQGREYF | . | TRBV25-1 | TRBD1 | TRBJ2-7
TGTGCCAGCAGCTTAGGGGACAGGGGGGCCAAAAACATTCAGTACTTC | CASSLGDRGAKNIQYF | once | TRBV7-4 | TRBD1 | TRBJ2-4
TGTGCCAGTAGCGCTACTAGCTCTAGCTCCTACGAGCAGTACTTC | CASSATSSSSYEQYF | few | TRBV19 | . | TRBJ2-7
TGTGCCAGCAGCGCTAGCGGGGTCTCCTACAATGAGCAGTTCTTC | CASSASGVSYNEQFF | . | TRBV9 | TRBD2 | TRBJ2-1
TGTGCCAGCAGTGAATGGGCGGGAGAGGAGACCCAGTACTTC | CASSEWAGEETQYF | . | TRBV6-1 | TRBD2 | TRBJ2-5
TGTGCCAGCAGTTTATCGGTGGTCTCAGCATACAATGAGCAGTTCTTC | CASSLSVVSAYNEQFF | . | TRBV27 | . | TRBJ2-1
TGCAGCGTTGACCAGGGGGCGTTGAACACTGAAGCTTTCTTT | CSVDQGALNTEAFF | . | TRBV29-1 | TRBD1 | TRBJ1-1
TGTGCCAGCAGAGCAACACAGAACACTGAAGCTTTCTTT | CASRATQNTEAFF | . | TRBV6-1 | . | TRBJ1-1
TGTGCCATCAGTGACCCAGGGGGGGGGCAAGATACGCAGTATTTT | CAISDPGGGQDTQYF | . | TRBV10-3 | . | TRBJ2-3
TGTGCCAGCAGCTTAGGAGGGGGGGCGACCATGAACACTGAAGCTTTCTTT | CASSLGGGATMNTEAFF | . | TRBV13 | . | TRBJ1-1
TGTGCCAGCACTAACTGGGACAGGGCCTACGAGCAGTACTTC | CASTNWDRAYEQYF | . | TRBV2 | TRBD1 | TRBJ2-7
TGCGCCAGCAGCTTGACGGGGACCACTGAAGCTTTCTTT | CASSLTGTTEAFF | . | TRBV5-1 | . | TRBJ1-1
TGTGCCAGTAGTATGGGGTGGGCGGGGGACGGCACAGATACGCAGTATTTT | CASSMGWAGDGTDTQYF | . | TRBV19 | TRBD2 | TRBJ2-3
TGTGCCAGCAGCGAGATGCGGTACTCCTACAATGAGCAGTTCTTC | CASSEMRYSYNEQFF | . | TRBV9 | . | TRBJ2-1
TGTGCCAGCAGCCTTGGTGTGGAGGATACGCAGTATTTT | CASSLGVEDTQYF | . | TRBV9 | . | TRBJ2-3
TGTGCCAGCAGCTTAGAGGGCAGGAGTTCCCTTGGCTACACCTTC | CASSLEGRSSLGYTF | . | TRBV7-9 | . | TRBJ1-2
TGTGCCAGCAGTCCTGAGGCAGGCGTACTACTCAATAATTCACCCCTCCACTTT | CASSPEAGVLLNNSPLHF | . | TRBV27 | . | TRBJ1-6
TGTGCCAGCAGCTTAGGAACAGGGCATCAGCCCCAGCATTTT | CASSLGTGHQPQHF | . | TRBV7-2 | . | TRBJ1-5
TGTGCCAGCAGTCAGGGGCAGGGAACAGATACGCAGTATTTT | CASSQGQGTDTQYF | . | TRBV7-9 | . | TRBJ2-3
TGTGCCAGCAGCTCTAGGGGTTCCCGAAAACTGTTTTTT | CASSSRGSRKLFF | . | TRBV7-2 | . | TRBJ1-4
TGTGCCAGCAGTTGGGGAGTAAGGAATGATGAGCAGTTCTTC | CASSWGVRNDEQFF | . | TRBV27 | . | TRBJ2-1
TGTGCCAGCAGCTTGAGTCTATACAATGAGCAGTTCTTC | CASSLSLYNEQFF | . | TRBV11-1 | . | TRBJ2-1
TGTGCCAGCAGCTTAACCCCGGGCCCCCCGGAGACCCAGTACTTC | CASSLTPGPPETQYF | . | TRBV7-3 | . | TRBJ2-5
TGTGCCAGTAGTATGCAGACAGGGGGTCAGCCCCAGCATTTT | CASSMQTGGQPQHF | . | TRBV19 | TRBD1 | TRBJ1-5
TGTGCCAGTAGTCGACAGGGAGGACCCTACGAGCAGTACTTC | CASSRQGGPYEQYF | . | TRBV19 | . | TRBJ2-7
TGTGCCAGCAGTGAATCATGGACAGGACCGAACACTGAAGCTTTCTTT | CASSESWTGPNTEAFF | . | TRBV6-1 | TRBD1 | TRBJ1-1
TGTGCCAGTAGGCCACTAACAGGGGATCGGAGTGAAAAACTGTTTTTT | CASRPLTGDRSEKLFF | . | TRBV19 | TRBD1 | TRBJ1-4
TGTGCCAGCTCTTCGGACAGGGCCCTTCAAGAGACCCAGTACTTC | CASSSDRALQETQYF | . | TRBV18 | TRBD1 | TRBJ2-5
TGTGCCAGCAGCCTAGGGGTCATCACCTACGAGCAGTACTTC | CASSLGVITYEQYF | . | TRBV28 | . | TRBJ2-7
TGTGCCTGGAGTGTCGGGAGAGCATGGGAGACCCAGTACTTC | CAWSVGRAWETQYF | . | TRBV30 | . | TRBJ2-5
TGTGCCTCGAGCGGGAGGCGCCCGAGGAGCTCCTACAATGAGCAGTTCTTC | CASSGRRPRSSYNEQFF | . | TRBV30 | TRBD2 | TRBJ2-1
TGTGCCAGCAGCCCTGACAGGGTTGGCGACGAGCAGTACTTC | CASSPDRVGDEQYF | . | TRBV9 | TRBD1 | TRBJ2-7
TGTGCCAGCAGTACCGGGCCTACCAATGAGCAGTTCTTC | CASSTGPTNEQFF | . | TRBV27 | . | TRBJ2-1
TGTGCCAGCAGCCCATCTGCTAGGGGGGAGACCCAGTACTTC | CASSPSARGETQYF | . | TRBV14 | . | TRBJ2-5
TGCAGCGTTGAATCGGCGGGAGGGGGTGAGCAGTTCTTC | CSVESAGGGEQFF | . | TRBV29-1 | TRBD2 | TRBJ2-1
TGTGCCAGTAGTATAGGGGGGTCGCAGCGGGAGGCTTCCTACGAGCAGTACTTC | CASSIGGSQREASYEQYF | . | TRBV19 | TRBD2 | TRBJ2-7
TGTGCCAGCAGCGGAGATAGACAGGGAGGCTCTGGAAACACCATATATTTT | CASSGDRQGGSGNTIYF | . | TRBV9 | TRBD1 | TRBJ1-3
TGTGCCAGCAGCTTGGCCAGGACAGGGGGCACTGAAGCTTTCTTT | CASSLARTGGTEAFF | . | TRBV5-4 | TRBD1 | TRBJ1-1
TGTGCCAGCAGCCGACAGGGGGTCGCCTACGAGCAGTACTTC | CASSRQGVAYEQYF | . | TRBV6-5 | TRBD1 | TRBJ2-7